This T cell receptor (beta chain) was documented in a study of T cell changes during pregnancy in multiple sclerosis. A single count supports this clone. Sequenced by immunoSEQ multiplex PCR; TCRdb stores in-frame clones only, minus some. The sample shows about 63,000 clones, 93% of them seen only once. V trimming: 5 bases; J trimming: 9 bases; junction bases outside the gene matches: 13. CDR1 and CDR2 from the germline V gene are SEHNR and FQNEAQ (reference sequence). The CDR3 length is 15 residues. The receptor was derived from a female donor with multiple sclerosis, enrolled in a pregnancy study. Material: CD8+ T cells from peripheral blood mononuclear cells, obtained in the second trimester of pregnancy. The chain has TRBV7-9 and TRBJ2-1; 7 positions match TRBD2. The CDR3 is CASSASMGGPIEQFF. The CDR3 DNA reads as TGTGCCAGCAGCGCCTCTATGGGAGGGCCGATTGAGCAGTTCTTC. Combining the CDR3 with reference TRBV7-9 and TRBJ2-1 gives the whole variable domain DTGVSQNPRHKITKRGQNVTFRCDPISEHNRLYWYRQTLGQGPEFLTYFQNEAQLEKSRLLSDRFSAERPKGSFSTLEIQRTEQGDSAMYLCASSASMGGPIEQFFGPGTRLTVL.